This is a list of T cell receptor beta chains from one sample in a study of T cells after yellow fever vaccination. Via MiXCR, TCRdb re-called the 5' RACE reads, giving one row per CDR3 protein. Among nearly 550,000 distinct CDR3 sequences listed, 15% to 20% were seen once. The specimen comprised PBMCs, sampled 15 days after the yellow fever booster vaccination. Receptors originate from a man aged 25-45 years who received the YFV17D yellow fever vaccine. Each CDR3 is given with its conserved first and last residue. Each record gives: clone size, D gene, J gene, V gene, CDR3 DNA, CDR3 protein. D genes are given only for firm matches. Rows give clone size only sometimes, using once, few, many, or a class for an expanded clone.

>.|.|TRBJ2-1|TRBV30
TGTGCCTGGAGTTTTTGGGACGCGGAGCAGTTCTTC
CAWSFWDAEQFF
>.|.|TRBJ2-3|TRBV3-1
TGTGCCAGCAGCCAAAGAGATCGCCAGGGGCGGACAGATACGCAGTATTTT
CASSQRDRQGRTDTQYF
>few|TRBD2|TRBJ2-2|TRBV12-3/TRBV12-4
TGTGCCACCCGGTTTGAGCTAGCGGGGGACACCGGGGAGCTGTTTTTT
CATRFELAGDTGELFF
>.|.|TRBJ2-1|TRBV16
TGTGCCAGCAGCCATTCTAACAATGAGCAGTTCTTC
CASSHSNNEQFF
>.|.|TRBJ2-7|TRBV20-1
TGCAGTGCTAGATCTTTCACAGGGGGGGAGTACGAGCAGTACTTC
CSARSFTGGEYEQYF
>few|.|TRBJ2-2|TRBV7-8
TGTGCCAGCAGCCAACTACTGAGTAACACCGGGGAGCTGTTTTTT
CASSQLLSNTGELFF
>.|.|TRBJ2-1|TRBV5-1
TGCGCCAGCAGCGCTAGCGTTATTGAGCAGTTCTTC
CASSASVIEQFF
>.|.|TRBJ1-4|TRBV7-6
TGTGCCAGCAGCTTGTTAGGGCTGGAGGGCGAAAAACTGTTTTTT
CASSLLGLEGEKLFF
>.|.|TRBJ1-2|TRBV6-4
TGTGCCAGCAGTGACCCCTACTATGGCTACACCTTC
CASSDPYYGYTF
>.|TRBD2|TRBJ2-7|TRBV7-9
TGTGCCAGCAGCGTTAGCGGGACCTCCTACGAGCAGTACTTC
CASSVSGTSYEQYF
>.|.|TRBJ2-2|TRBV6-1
TGTGCCAGCACTACGGGGACCGCGAGGGATAGCGGGGAGCTGTTTTTT
CASTTGTARDSGELFF
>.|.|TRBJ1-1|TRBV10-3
TGTGCCATCAGTGATCCGCCGAAACAGAACACTGAAGCTTTCTTT
CAISDPPKQNTEAFF
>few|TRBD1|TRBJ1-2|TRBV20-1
TGCAGTGCCCAGGGGGCAGGGTTGGGCTACACCTTC
CSAQGAGLGYTF
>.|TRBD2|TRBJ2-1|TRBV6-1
TGTGCCAGCAGAAAGGGACTAGCGGAGTACAATGAGCAGTTCTTC
CASRKGLAEYNEQFF
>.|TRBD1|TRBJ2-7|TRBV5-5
TGTGCCAGCAGCTACCAGCCGGGACAGGGCACCTACGAGCAGTACTTC
CASSYQPGQGTYEQYF
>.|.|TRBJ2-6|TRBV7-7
TGTGCTAGCAGCCCCCGGTCTGGGGCCAACGTCCTGACTTTC
CASSPRSGANVLTF